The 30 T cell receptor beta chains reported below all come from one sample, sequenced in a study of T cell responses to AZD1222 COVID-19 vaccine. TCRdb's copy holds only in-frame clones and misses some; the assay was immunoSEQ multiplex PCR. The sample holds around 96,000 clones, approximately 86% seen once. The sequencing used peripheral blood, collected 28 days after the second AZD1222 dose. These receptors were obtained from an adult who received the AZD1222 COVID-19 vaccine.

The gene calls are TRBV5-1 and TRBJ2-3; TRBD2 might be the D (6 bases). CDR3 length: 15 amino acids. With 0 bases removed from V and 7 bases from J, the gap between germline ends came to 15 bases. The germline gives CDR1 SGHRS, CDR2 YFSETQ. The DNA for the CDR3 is TGCGCCAGCAGCTTGGCAGGCGACGGGGACTATACGCAGTATTTT. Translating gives CASSLAGDGDYTQYF.

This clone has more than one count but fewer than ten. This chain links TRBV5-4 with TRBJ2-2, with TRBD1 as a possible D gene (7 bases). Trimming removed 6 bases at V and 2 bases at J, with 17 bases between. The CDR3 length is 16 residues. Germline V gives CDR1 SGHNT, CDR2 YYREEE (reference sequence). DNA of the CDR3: TGTGCCAGCAAGGGGGCCGCGGGAACTAACACCGGGGAGCTGTTTTTT. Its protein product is CASKGAAGTNTGELFF.

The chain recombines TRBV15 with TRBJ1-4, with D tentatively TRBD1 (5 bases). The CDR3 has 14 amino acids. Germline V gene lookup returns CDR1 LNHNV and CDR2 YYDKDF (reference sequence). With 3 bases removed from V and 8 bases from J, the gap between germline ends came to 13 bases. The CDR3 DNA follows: TGTGCCACCAGCAGTCAATTGGCAGGGGAAAAACTGTTTTTT. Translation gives CATSSQLAGEKLFF.

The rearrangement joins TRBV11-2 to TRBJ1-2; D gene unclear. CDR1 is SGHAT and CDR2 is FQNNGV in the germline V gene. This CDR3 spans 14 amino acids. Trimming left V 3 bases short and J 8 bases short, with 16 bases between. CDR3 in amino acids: CASSLAAPGWGYTF. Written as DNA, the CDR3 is TGTGCCAGCAGCTTGGCAGCGCCAGGTTGGGGCTACACCTTC.

The CDR3 nucleotides read TGCAGCGTTGCCCTAGGGACAGGTAACGAGCAGTACTTC. This codes for CSVALGTGNEQYF. The chain links TRBV29-1 to TRBJ2-7; TRBD1 agrees at 8 bases. Germline V gene data show CDR1 as SQVTM and CDR2 as ANQGSEA. Unmatched junction bases numbered 7, after V lost 4 bases and J lost 5 bases. The CDR3 is 13 amino acids.

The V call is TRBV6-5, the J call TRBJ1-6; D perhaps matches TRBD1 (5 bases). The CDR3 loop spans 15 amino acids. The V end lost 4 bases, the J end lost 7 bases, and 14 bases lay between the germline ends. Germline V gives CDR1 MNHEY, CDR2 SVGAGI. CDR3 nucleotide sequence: TGTGCCAGCAGTTTCGACAGTTTGGAGAATTCACCCCTCCACTTT. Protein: CASSFDSLENSPLHF.

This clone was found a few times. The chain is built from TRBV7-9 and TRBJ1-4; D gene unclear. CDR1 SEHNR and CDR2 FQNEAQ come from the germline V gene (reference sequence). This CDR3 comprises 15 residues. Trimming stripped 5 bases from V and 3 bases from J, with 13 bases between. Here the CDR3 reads CASSPSGGANEKLFF. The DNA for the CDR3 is TGTGCCAGCAGCCCTTCGGGAGGCGCTAATGAAAAACTGTTTTTT.

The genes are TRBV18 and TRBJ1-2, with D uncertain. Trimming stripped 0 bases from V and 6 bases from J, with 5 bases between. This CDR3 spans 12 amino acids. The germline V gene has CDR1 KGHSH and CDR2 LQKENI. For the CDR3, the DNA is TGTGCCAGCTCACCACCAGTGGATGGCTACACCTTC. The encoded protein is CASSPPVDGYTF.

For the CDR3, the DNA is TGTGCCAGCAGTCCAACTAACTATGGCTACACCTTC. This codes for CASSPTNYGYTF. The chain employs TRBV28 and TRBJ1-2; D gene ambiguous. V lost 5 bases and J 0 bases, leaving 4 bases between the germline ends. CDR3 length: 12 amino acids. Germline CDR1 MDHEN, CDR2 SYDVKM.

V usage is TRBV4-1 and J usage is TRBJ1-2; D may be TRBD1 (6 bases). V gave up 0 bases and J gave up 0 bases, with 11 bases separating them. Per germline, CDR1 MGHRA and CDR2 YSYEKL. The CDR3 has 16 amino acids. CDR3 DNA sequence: TGCGCCAGCAGCCAAGATCATGAGGGGGCTAACTATGGCTACACCTTC. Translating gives CASSQDHEGANYGYTF.

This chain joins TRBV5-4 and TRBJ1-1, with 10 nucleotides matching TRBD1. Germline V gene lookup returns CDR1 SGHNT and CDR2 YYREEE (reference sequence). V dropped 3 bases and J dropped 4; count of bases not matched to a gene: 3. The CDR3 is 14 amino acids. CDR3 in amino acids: CASSSGTGVTEAFF. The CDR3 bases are TGTGCCAGCAGCTCCGGGACAGGGGTCACTGAAGCTTTCTTT. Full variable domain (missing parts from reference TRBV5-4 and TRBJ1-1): ETGVTQSPTHLIKTRGQQVTLRCSSQSGHNTVSWYQQALGQGPQFIFQYYREEENGRGNFPPRFSGLQFPNYSSELNVNALELDDSALYLCASSSGTGVTEAFFGQGTRLTVV.

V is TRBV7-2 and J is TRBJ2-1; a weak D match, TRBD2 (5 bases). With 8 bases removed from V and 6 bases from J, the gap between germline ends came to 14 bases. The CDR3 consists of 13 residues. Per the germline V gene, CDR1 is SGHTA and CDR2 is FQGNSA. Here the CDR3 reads CASGVAHFNEQFF. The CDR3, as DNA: TGTGCCAGCGGAGTAGCGCATTTCAATGAGCAGTTCTTC. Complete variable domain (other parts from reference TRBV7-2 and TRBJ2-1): GAGVSQSPSNKVTEKGKDVELRCDPISGHTALYWYRQSLGQGLEFLIYFQGNSAPDKSGLPSDRFSAERTGGSVSTLTIQRTQQEDSAVYLCASGVAHFNEQFFGPGTRLTVL.

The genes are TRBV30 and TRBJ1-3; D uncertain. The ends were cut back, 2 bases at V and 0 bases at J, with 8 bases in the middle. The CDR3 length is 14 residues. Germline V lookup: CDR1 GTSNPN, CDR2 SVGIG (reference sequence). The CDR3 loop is CAWSRDFSGNTIYF. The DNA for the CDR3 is TGTGCCTGGAGTCGGGATTTCTCTGGAAACACCATATATTTT.

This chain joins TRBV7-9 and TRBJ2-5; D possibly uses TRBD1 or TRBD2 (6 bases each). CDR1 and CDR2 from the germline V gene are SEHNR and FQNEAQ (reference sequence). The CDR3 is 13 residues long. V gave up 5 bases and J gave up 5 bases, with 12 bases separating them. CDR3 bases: TGTGCCAGCAGCCGGGACGGGGGCGAGACCCAGTACTTC. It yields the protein CASSRDGGETQYF.

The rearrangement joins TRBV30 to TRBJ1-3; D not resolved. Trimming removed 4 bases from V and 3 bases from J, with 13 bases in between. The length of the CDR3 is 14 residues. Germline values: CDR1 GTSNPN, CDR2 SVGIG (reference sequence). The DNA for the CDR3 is TGTGCCTGGAACAGATTACCGGGTGGAAACACCATATATTTT. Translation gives CAWNRLPGGNTIYF.

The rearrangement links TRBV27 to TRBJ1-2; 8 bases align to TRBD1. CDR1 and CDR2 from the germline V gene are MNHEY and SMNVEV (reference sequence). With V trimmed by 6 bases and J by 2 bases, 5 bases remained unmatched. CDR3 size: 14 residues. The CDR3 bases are TGTGCCAGCAGAAAGACAGGGGAGAACTATGGCTACACCTTC. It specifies CASRKTGENYGYTF.

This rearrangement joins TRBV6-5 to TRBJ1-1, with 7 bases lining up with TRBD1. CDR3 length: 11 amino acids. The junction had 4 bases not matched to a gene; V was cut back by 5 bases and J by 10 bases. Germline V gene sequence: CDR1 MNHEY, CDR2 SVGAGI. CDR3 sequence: CASSTGVGAFF. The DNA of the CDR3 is TGTGCCAGCAGTACAGGGGTCGGAGCTTTCTTT.

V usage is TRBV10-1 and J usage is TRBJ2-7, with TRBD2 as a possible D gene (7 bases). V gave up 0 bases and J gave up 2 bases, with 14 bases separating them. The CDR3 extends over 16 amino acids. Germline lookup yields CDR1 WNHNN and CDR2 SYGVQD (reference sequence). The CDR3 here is CASSESGGASPYEQYF. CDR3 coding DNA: TGCGCCAGCAGTGAGTCGGGGGGGGCTTCCCCCTACGAGCAGTACTTC.

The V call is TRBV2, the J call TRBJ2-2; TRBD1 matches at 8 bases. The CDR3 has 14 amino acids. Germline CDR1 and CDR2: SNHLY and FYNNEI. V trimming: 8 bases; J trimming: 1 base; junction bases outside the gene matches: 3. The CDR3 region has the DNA TGTGCCAGCGGCGGGACAGGGAACACCGGGGAGCTGTTTTTT. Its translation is CASGGTGNTGELFF.

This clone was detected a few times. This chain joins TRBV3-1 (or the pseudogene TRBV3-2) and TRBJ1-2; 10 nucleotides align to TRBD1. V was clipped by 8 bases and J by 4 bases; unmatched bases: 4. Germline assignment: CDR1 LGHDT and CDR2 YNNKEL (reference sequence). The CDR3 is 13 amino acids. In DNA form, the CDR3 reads TGTGCCAGCTGCGACAGGGGGCTCTATGGCTACACCTTC. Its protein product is CASCDRGLYGYTF.

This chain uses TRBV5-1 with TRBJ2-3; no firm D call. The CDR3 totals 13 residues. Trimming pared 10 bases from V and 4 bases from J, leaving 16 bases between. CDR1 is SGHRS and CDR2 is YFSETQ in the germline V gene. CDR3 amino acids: CAARPPGADTQYF. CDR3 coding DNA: TGCGCCGCGAGACCTCCAGGCGCAGATACGCAGTATTTT. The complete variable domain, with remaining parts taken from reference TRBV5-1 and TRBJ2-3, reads KAGVTQTPRYLIKTRGQQVTLSCSPISGHRSVSWYQQTPGQGLQFLFEYFSETQRNKGNFPGRFSGRQFSNSRSEMNVSTLELGDSALYLCAARPPGADTQYFGPGTRLTVL.

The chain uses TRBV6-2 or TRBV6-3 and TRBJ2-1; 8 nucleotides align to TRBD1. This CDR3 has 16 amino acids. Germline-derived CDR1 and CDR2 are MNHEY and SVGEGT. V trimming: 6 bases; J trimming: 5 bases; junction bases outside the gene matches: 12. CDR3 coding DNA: TGTGCCAGCAGGTACAGGGGGGCCCTCCCCGACAATGAGCAGTTCTTC. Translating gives CASRYRGALPDNEQFF.

The CDR3 coding sequence is TGTGCCAGCAGCTTTGGGTCGGGAGCGATCCAAGAGACCCAGTACTTC. Amino acid sequence: CASSFGSGAIQETQYF. V gene TRBV5-4 combines with J gene TRBJ2-5; D possibly corresponds to TRBD2 (6 bases). The germline CDR1 and CDR2 sequences are SGHNT and YYREEE (reference sequence). This CDR3 is built from 16 residues. Trimming removed 2 bases at V and 1 base at J, with 15 bases between.

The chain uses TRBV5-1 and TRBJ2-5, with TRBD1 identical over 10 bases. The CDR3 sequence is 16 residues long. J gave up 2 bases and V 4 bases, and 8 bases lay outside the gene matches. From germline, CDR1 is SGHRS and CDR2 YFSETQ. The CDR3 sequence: CASSQPTGGGQETQYF. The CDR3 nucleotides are TGCGCCAGCAGCCAGCCGACAGGGGGCGGACAAGAGACCCAGTACTTC.

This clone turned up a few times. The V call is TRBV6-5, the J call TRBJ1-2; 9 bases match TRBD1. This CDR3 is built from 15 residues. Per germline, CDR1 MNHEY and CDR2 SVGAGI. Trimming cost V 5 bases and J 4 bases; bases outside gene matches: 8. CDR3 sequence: CASSPRQGGGYGYTF. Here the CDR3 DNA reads TGTGCCAGCAGTCCCCGACAGGGGGGAGGCTATGGCTACACCTTC.

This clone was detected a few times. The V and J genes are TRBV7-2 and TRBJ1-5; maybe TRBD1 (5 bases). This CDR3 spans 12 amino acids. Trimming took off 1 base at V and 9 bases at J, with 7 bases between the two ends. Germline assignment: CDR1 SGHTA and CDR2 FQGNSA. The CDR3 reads CASSLVGTPQHF. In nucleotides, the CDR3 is TGTGCCAGCAGCTTAGTAGGGACGCCCCAGCATTTT.

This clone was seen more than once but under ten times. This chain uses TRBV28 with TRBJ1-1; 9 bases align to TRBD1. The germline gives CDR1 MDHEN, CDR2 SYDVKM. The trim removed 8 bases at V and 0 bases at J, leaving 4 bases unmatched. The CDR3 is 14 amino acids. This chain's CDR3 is CASGTGLMNTEAFF. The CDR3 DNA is TGTGCCAGCGGGACAGGGCTGATGAACACTGAAGCTTTCTTT. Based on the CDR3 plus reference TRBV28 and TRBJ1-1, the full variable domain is DVKVTQSSRYLVKRTGEKVFLECVQDMDHENMFWYRQDPGLGLRLIYFSYDVKMKEKGDIPEGYSVSREKKERFSLILESASTNQTSMYLCASGTGLMNTEAFFGQGTRLTVV.

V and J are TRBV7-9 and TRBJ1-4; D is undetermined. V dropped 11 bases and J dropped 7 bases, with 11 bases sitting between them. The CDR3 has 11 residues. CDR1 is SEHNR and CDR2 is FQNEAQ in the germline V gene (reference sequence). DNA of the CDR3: TGTGCCTCCGGGGAAACTGAAAAACTGTTTTTT. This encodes CASGETEKLFF.

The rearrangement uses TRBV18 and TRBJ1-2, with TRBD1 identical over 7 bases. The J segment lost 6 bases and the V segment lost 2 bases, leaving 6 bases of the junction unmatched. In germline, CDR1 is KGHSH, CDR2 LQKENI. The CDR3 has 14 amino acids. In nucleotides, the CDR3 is TGTGCCAGCTCACCAACAGGGGACTACGATGGCTACACCTTC. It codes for CASSPTGDYDGYTF.

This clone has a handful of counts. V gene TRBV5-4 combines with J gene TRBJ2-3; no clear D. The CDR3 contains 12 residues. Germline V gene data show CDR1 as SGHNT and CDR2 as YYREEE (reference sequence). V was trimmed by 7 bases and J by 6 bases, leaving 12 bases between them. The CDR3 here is CASHAVLDTQYF. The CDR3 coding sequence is TGTGCCAGCCACGCGGTGTTGGATACGCAGTATTTT.